This entry is about one T cell receptor (beta chain). 60 Vbeta and 13 Jbeta primers were used in PCR. The table came from immunoSEQ multiplex PCR; TCRdb's copy has only in-frame clones and leaves some out. The sample's table shows approximately 120,000 clones. The data were obtained in a study of cytomegalovirus exposure and HLA in healthy donors. Sequenced: PBMCs. This clonotype was obtained from a man in his forties in good health and CMV-seronegative.

The CDR3 coding sequence is TGTGCCTGGACTTGGGGGGAGCGAACTAATGAAAAACTGTTTTTT. As protein: CAWTWGERTNEKLFF. This chain links TRBV30 with TRBJ1-4, with D perhaps TRBD1 (5 bases). The CDR3 is made up of 15 amino acids. Germline values: CDR1 GTSNPN, CDR2 SVGIG (reference sequence). V lost 4 bases to trimming and J lost 1 base, with 13 bases between them.